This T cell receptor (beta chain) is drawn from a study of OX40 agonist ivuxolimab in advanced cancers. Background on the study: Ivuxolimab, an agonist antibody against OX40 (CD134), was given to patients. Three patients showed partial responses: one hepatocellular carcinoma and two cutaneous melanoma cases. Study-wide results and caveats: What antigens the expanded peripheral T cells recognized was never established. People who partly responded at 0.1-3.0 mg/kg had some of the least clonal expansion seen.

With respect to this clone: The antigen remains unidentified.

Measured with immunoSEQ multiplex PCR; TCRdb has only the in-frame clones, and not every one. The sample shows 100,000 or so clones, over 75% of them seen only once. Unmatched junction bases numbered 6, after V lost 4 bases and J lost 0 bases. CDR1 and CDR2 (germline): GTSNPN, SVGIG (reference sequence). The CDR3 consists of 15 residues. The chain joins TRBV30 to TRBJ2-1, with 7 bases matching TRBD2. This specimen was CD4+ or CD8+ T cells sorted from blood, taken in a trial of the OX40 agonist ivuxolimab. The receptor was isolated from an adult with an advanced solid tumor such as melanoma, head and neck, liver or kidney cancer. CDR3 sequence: CAWTSGAVSYNEQFF. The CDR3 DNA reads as TGTGCCTGGACGAGCGGGGCGGTCTCCTACAATGAGCAGTTCTTC.